The next 15 T cell receptor beta chains were all read from a single sample in a study of shared clonotypes between healthy human individuals. Repertoires were generated with immunoSEQ multiplex PCR, while TCRdb's copy carries only in-frame clones and drops some. The sample holds around 1.5 million clones; 95% to 99% are singletons and the top ten take approximately 0.44%. Sequencing input: naive CD4+ T cells sorted from blood. Subset: CD45RA+ positively selected. The receptors here all came from a man younger than 45 in good health.

The V gene is TRBV9, the J gene TRBJ2-5; 7 bases line up with TRBD2. CDR3 length equals 15 residues. V shed 4 bases, J shed 5 bases, and the junction held 11 bases outside the gene matches. The germline V gene has CDR1 SGDLS and CDR2 YYNGEE. This chain's CDR3 is CASSPAAGVWETQYF. The CDR3 DNA reads as TGTGCCAGCAGCCCCGCGGCGGGAGTGTGGGAGACCCAGTACTTC.

This clone has a handful of counts. The V and J genes are TRBV6-5 and TRBJ1-4, with D unclear. The germline V and J ends were trimmed by 0 bases and 7 bases, with 6 bases remaining between them. The germline gives CDR1 MNHEY, CDR2 SVGAGI. The CDR3 length is 13 residues. The CDR3 sequence: CASSYSWREKLFF. The CDR3 nucleotides are TGTGCCAGCAGTTACTCCTGGCGTGAAAAACTGTTTTTT.

J is TRBJ1-5 and V is TRBV5-8; tentative D call: TRBD1 (5 bases). The CDR3 spans 14 residues. Germline-derived CDR1 and CDR2 are SGHTS and YDEGEE. V was pared by 3 bases and J by 9 bases, with 16 bases between. The CDR3 sequence is CASSWTGVRPPQHF. For the CDR3, the DNA is TGTGCCAGCAGCTGGACGGGGGTTCGGCCGCCCCAGCATTTT.

J is TRBJ2-7 and V is TRBV5-5, with unresolved D. The CDR3 runs 16 residues. The V and J ends lost 1 base and 3 bases respectively, with 17 bases between them. Germline assignment: CDR1 SGHKS and CDR2 YYEKEE (reference sequence). The CDR3 loop reads CASSLLVDMALYEQYF. Written as DNA, the CDR3 is TGTGCCAGCAGCTTGCTGGTCGACATGGCGCTCTACGAGCAGTACTTC.

This clone was observed a single time. The V and J genes are TRBV15 and TRBJ2-1, with 11 bases fitting TRBD2. Germline V lookup: CDR1 LNHNV, CDR2 YYDKDF (reference sequence). This CDR3 has 14 residues. The V and J ends lost 4 bases and 13 bases, in that order; junction bases with no gene match: 9. The CDR3 here is CATSKEAGTSGQFF. Here the CDR3 DNA reads TGTGCCACCAGCAAGGAGGCCGGGACTAGCGGACAGTTCTTC.

This chain uses TRBV11-2 with TRBJ2-5; TRBD1 matches 7 bases. Germline V gene sequence: CDR1 SGHAT, CDR2 FQNNGV. The CDR3 is 14 residues long. Trimming removed 9 bases from V and 2 bases from J; junction bases left unmatched: 9. The CDR3 DNA is TGTGCCAGTCGTGGCCGGGACAGACAAGAGACCCAGTACTTC. This sequence encodes CASRGRDRQETQYF.

This chain links TRBV19 with TRBJ2-1; 9 positions agree with TRBD1. V trimming: 8 bases; J trimming: 2 bases; junction bases outside the gene matches: 13. The CDR3 length is 17 residues. The germline gives CDR1 LNHDA, CDR2 SQIVND (reference sequence). The CDR3 coding sequence is TGTGCCAGTTCCCCTGAGGGGCGGACAGGGGCCTACAATGAGCAGTTCTTC. Encoded protein: CASSPEGRTGAYNEQFF.

The V call is TRBV29-1, the J call TRBJ2-1, with TRBD1 matching 7 bases. The germline V gene has CDR1 SQVTM and CDR2 ANQGSEA. The CDR3 totals 16 residues. V was pared by 5 bases and J by 1 base, with 11 bases of the junction left unmatched. The CDR3 bases are TGCAGCGTTAGACAGGGTACCAGTGTGTCCTACAATGAGCAGTTCTTC. It codes for CSVRQGTSVSYNEQFF.

The chain carries TRBV5-4 and TRBJ2-7; D perhaps matches TRBD2 (7 bases). The V end lost 5 bases, the J end lost 0 bases, and 15 bases lay between the germline ends. The germline V gene encodes CDR1 SGHNT and CDR2 YYREEE (reference sequence). CDR3 length equals 15 residues. The CDR3 nucleotides read TGTGCCAGCAGGCTTGCGGGGGCGAGCTCCTACGAGCAGTACTTC. Amino acids: CASRLAGASSYEQYF.

The V and J genes are TRBV10-3 and TRBJ2-7; the D gene is possibly TRBD2 (5 bases). The V and J ends lost 10 bases and 3 bases respectively, with 16 bases between them. Per the germline V gene, CDR1 is ENHRY and CDR2 is SYGVKD. The CDR3 is made up of 13 amino acids. Here the CDR3 DNA reads TGTGCCACCTTGAGGGAGTTAAACTACGAGCAGTACTTC. This translates into CATLRELNYEQYF.

As DNA, the CDR3 is TGTGCCAGCAGTTACGGACAGGCTAAGGAGCAGTACTTC. This codes for CASSYGQAKEQYF. This chain connects TRBV5-4 to TRBJ2-7, with 7 positions matching TRBD1. The CDR3 runs to 13 residues. Unmatched junction bases numbered 9, after V lost 5 bases and J lost 7 bases. In germline, CDR1 is SGHNT, CDR2 YYREEE (reference sequence). Full variable domain (rest looked up from reference TRBV5-4 and TRBJ2-7): ETGVTQSPTHLIKTRGQQVTLRCSSQSGHNTVSWYQQALGQGPQFIFQYYREEENGRGNFPPRFSGLQFPNYSSELNVNALELDDSALYLCASSYGQAKEQYFGPGTRLTVT.

The chain recombines TRBV4-3 with TRBJ1-2; 7 bases align to TRBD1. The CDR3 sequence is 14 residues long. Trimming at V came to 3 bases and at J to 6 bases, leaving 7 bases not matched to a gene. Germline V CDR1 and CDR2: LGHNA, YSLEER. CDR3 loop: CASSQVQGKNGYTF. The CDR3, as DNA: TGCGCCAGCAGCCAGGTACAGGGGAAGAATGGCTACACCTTC.

This clone was observed a single time. Here the CDR3 DNA reads TGTGCCAGCAGTTATTTCGGGGGAGGAGAGAACACTGAAGCTTTCTTT. Its protein is CASSYFGGGENTEAFF. The chain couples TRBV6-5 to TRBJ1-1; tentatively, D is TRBD1 (5 bases). Trimming left V 3 bases short and J 1 base short, with 15 bases between. This CDR3 contains 16 residues. Germline V gene sequence: CDR1 MNHEY, CDR2 SVGAGI.

V usage is TRBV11-1 and J usage is TRBJ2-3; D is possibly TRBD2 (6 bases). Germline-derived CDR1 and CDR2 are SGHAT and FQDESV (reference sequence). Trimming took 7 bases from V and 2 from J, leaving 16 bases between them. CDR3 size: 15 residues. The CDR3, as DNA: TGTGCCAGCACCCCGGGGGACCTTATCACAGATACGCAGTATTTT. As protein: CASTPGDLITDTQYF. Combining the CDR3 with reference TRBV11-1 and TRBJ2-3 gives the whole variable domain EAEVAQSPRYKITEKSQAVAFWCDPISGHATLYWYRQILGQGPELLVQFQDESVVDDSQLPKDRFSAERLKGVDSTLKIQPAELGDSAMYLCASTPGDLITDTQYFGPGTRLTVL.

The chain has TRBV2 and TRBJ2-7; either TRBD1 or TRBD2 may supply D (5 bases each). The germline V gene encodes CDR1 SNHLY and CDR2 FYNNEI. V lost 6 bases, J lost 2 bases, and 11 bases lay in between. The CDR3 spans 13 residues. In DNA, the CDR3 is TGTGCCAGCAGAAATGGGGGTACCTACGAGCAGTACTTC. This encodes CASRNGGTYEQYF. Full variable domain (outside the CDR3, taken from reference TRBV2 and TRBJ2-7): EPEVTQTPSHQVTQMGQEVILRCVPISNHLYFYWYRQILGQKVEFLVSFYNNEISEKSEIFDDQFSVERPDGSNFTLKIRSTKLEDSAMYFCASRNGGTYEQYFGPGTRLTVT.